The 31 T cell receptor beta chains listed next were all sequenced from one sample in a study of shared clonotypes between healthy human individuals. Method: immunoSEQ multiplex PCR; TCRdb's copy keeps in-frame clones and lacks some. The sample consists of about a million clones, 76% of them appearing once. Sample: memory CD4+ T cells sorted from blood. Specified subset: CD45RA-negative fraction. These receptor sequences come from a man aged 18 to 30 in good health.

The chain employs TRBV18 and TRBJ1-5; perhaps TRBD1 as D (5 bases). V gave up 2 bases and J gave up 2 bases, with 13 bases separating them. CDR1 and CDR2 (germline): KGHSH, LQKENI. The CDR3 is 16 residues long. The CDR3 region has the DNA TGTGCCAGCTCACCAAGAAAGGTGACAGGCAATCAGCCCCAGCATTTT. Translated, it gives CASSPRKVTGNQPQHF.

V usage is TRBV9 and J usage is TRBJ2-5; D not resolved. V was trimmed by 0 bases and J by 3 bases, leaving 12 bases between them. The CDR3 is 15 residues long. The germline V gene has CDR1 SGDLS and CDR2 YYNGEE. CDR3 loop: CASSVGTRAEETQYF. CDR3 bases: TGTGCCAGCAGCGTAGGAACTCGGGCAGAAGAGACCCAGTACTTC.

The CDR3 spells CASRIGQGRTDTQYF. In DNA, the CDR3 is TGTGCCAGCCGGATAGGACAGGGGCGCACAGATACGCAGTATTTT. The gene calls are TRBV7-2 and TRBJ2-3; 9 positions match TRBD1. Per the germline V gene, CDR1 is SGHTA and CDR2 is FQGNSA. The CDR3 spans 15 residues. The V and J ends lost 8 bases and 1 base, in that order; junction bases with no gene match: 7.

The CDR3 nucleotides are TGTGCCAGCAGCCCGCAGACAGGGGGCTCCTACGAGCAGTACTTC. Amino acids: CASSPQTGGSYEQYF. The chain combines TRBV7-9 with TRBJ2-7; 9 bases fit TRBD1. The germline CDR1 and CDR2 sequences are SEHNR and FQNEAQ (reference sequence). J lost 0 bases, V lost 5 bases, and 5 bases had no gene match. CDR3 length: 15 residues.

This clone was seen more than once but under ten times. The chain employs TRBV5-1 and TRBJ2-5; no firm D call. Germline values: CDR1 SGHRS, CDR2 YFSETQ. V was pared by 0 bases and J by 8 bases, with 11 bases between. The CDR3 sequence is 13 residues long. The CDR3 sequence is CASSLAVASTQYF. The CDR3 bases are TGCGCCAGCAGCTTGGCCGTGGCGAGTACCCAGTACTTC.

This chain links TRBV10-3 with TRBJ2-7; D call uncertain. CDR1 and CDR2 (germline): ENHRY, SYGVKD. The V gene lost 5 bases and the J gene lost 2 bases, with 10 bases spanning the gap. The CDR3 totals 13 residues. The CDR3 DNA sequence: TGTGCCATCAGTCGGTCTGCGGCCTACGAGCAGTACTTC. As protein: CAISRSAAYEQYF.

V usage is TRBV15 and J usage is TRBJ1-2; possible D gene TRBD1, 6 bases. This CDR3 has 14 residues. Trimming took 2 bases from V and 8 from J, leaving 15 bases between them. CDR1 and CDR2 from the germline V gene are LNHNV and YYDKDF (reference sequence). As DNA, the CDR3 is TGTGCCACCAGCAGACAGGGGACGTCGGGGGGCTACACCTTC. It codes for CATSRQGTSGGYTF.

As regards this clone: A much larger clone differs by one base, so this may be a read error. This chain connects TRBV9 to TRBJ2-1; TRBD2 matches at 7 bases. Per the germline V gene, CDR1 is SGDLS and CDR2 is YYNGEE. Germline trimming cut 4 bases from V and 4 bases from J; bases unmatched to any gene: 2. CDR3 length: 13 amino acids. CDR3 amino acids: CASSLAEYNEQFF. The CDR3 region has the DNA TGTGCCAGCAGCCTAGCGGAGTACAATGAGCAGTTCTTC.

The CDR3 DNA reads TGCGCCAGCAGAAGACTAGCGGGATCCTACGAGCAGTACTTC. It encodes CASRRLAGSYEQYF. V is TRBV5-1 and J is TRBJ2-7, with 11 bases lining up with TRBD2. Germline V gene lookup returns CDR1 SGHRS and CDR2 YFSETQ. The CDR3 runs 14 residues. J was trimmed by 1 base and V by 5 bases; bases with no gene match: 2.

This clone was found a few times. The rearrangement uses TRBV2 and TRBJ2-5; tentatively, D is TRBD2 (7 bases). Per the germline V gene, CDR1 is SNHLY and CDR2 is FYNNEI. Trimming pared 7 bases from V and 6 bases from J, leaving 18 bases between. The CDR3 has 14 residues. The CDR3 DNA reads as TGTGCCAGCACCGAAGAGGGGGGGCTAAAGACCCAGTACTTC. It specifies CASTEEGGLKTQYF. The whole variable domain, remainder taken from reference TRBV2 and TRBJ2-5, is EPEVTQTPSHQVTQMGQEVILRCVPISNHLYFYWYRQILGQKVEFLVSFYNNEISEKSEIFDDQFSVERPDGSNFTLKIRSTKLEDSAMYFCASTEEGGLKTQYFGPGTRLLVL.

The gene calls are TRBV10-3 and TRBJ2-7; no clear D gene. The CDR3 is 12 amino acids. CDR1 and CDR2 from the germline V gene are ENHRY and SYGVKD. Trimming pared 0 bases from V and 7 bases from J, leaving 7 bases between. CDR3 sequence (DNA): TGTGCCATCAGTGAGTCTGGACGGGAGCAGTACTTC. Amino acids: CAISESGREQYF.

The CDR3 coding sequence is TGTGCCTGGAGACGCCCCGGGACAGCGAACACCGGGGAGCTGTTTTTT. Its translation: CAWRRPGTANTGELFF. The genes are TRBV30 and TRBJ2-2; 7 nucleotides line up with TRBD1. The CDR3 length is 16 residues. Germline CDR1 GTSNPN, CDR2 SVGIG (reference sequence). J lost 0 bases, V lost 3 bases, and 7 bases had no gene match. The whole variable domain, remainder taken from reference TRBV30 and TRBJ2-2, is SQTIHQWPATLVQPVGSPLSLECTVEGTSNPNLYWYRQAAGRGLQLLFYSVGIGQISSEVPQNLSASRPQDRQFILSSKKLLLSDSGFYLCAWRRPGTANTGELFFGEGSRLTVL.

The rearrangement links TRBV5-1 to TRBJ2-7; the D gene is possibly TRBD1 (5 bases). Between the trimmed V and J ends, which lost 2 bases and 3 bases, there was a span of 18 bases. The CDR3 has 16 amino acids. Germline V lookup: CDR1 SGHRS, CDR2 YFSETQ. CDR3 loop: CASSLPGGAFNYEQYF. CDR3 nucleotides: TGCGCCAGCAGCTTACCGGGTGGGGCCTTTAACTACGAGCAGTACTTC.

The V and J genes are TRBV11-2 and TRBJ2-1; 13 positions match TRBD2. The CDR3 covers 15 residues. Germline V gene lookup returns CDR1 SGHAT and CDR2 FQNNGV. The V and J ends lost 5 bases and 7 bases, in that order; junction bases with no gene match: 5. CDR3 region: CASSHGLAGENEQFF. The CDR3 DNA is TGTGCCAGCAGCCATGGACTAGCGGGAGAGAATGAGCAGTTCTTC.

The rearrangement uses TRBV19 and TRBJ1-2; a weak D match, TRBD1 (6 bases). Germline lookup yields CDR1 LNHDA and CDR2 SQIVND (reference sequence). The V and J ends lost 6 bases and 2 bases respectively, with 13 bases between them. This CDR3 is 14 amino acids long. CDR3 DNA sequence: TGTGCCAGTAGGGTCGAGACAGGAAACTATGGCTACACCTTC. Translated, it gives CASRVETGNYGYTF.

The V and J genes are TRBV30 and TRBJ1-5, with D maybe TRBD1 (5 bases). Germline V gene lookup returns CDR1 GTSNPN and CDR2 SVGIG (reference sequence). The CDR3 is 13 residues long. Trimming shortened V by 4 bases and J by 5 bases, and 12 bases separated the two germline ends. This CDR3 reads CAWNRGGDQPQHF. CDR3 sequence (DNA): TGTGCCTGGAACCGGGGAGGGGATCAGCCCCAGCATTTT. Full variable domain (remainder filled in from reference TRBV30 and TRBJ1-5): SQTIHQWPATLVQPVGSPLSLECTVEGTSNPNLYWYRQAAGRGLQLLFYSVGIGQISSEVPQNLSASRPQDRQFILSSKKLLLSDSGFYLCAWNRGGDQPQHFGDGTRLSIL.

The rearrangement joins TRBV10-1 to TRBJ2-3, with D perhaps matching TRBD1 (6 bases). The CDR3 covers 13 residues. V was pared by 6 bases and J by 3 bases, with 10 bases between. CDR1 is WNHNN and CDR2 is SYGVQD in the germline V gene (reference sequence). The CDR3 sequence: CASRPQGTDTQYF. CDR3 bases: TGCGCCAGCAGACCACAGGGTACAGATACGCAGTATTTT.

This clone was observed once. This chain links TRBV2 with TRBJ1-2, with D hard to call. CDR1 SNHLY and CDR2 FYNNEI come from the germline V gene. Trimming removed 7 bases at V and 3 bases at J, with 15 bases between. This CDR3 region has 14 residues. CDR3 sequence: CASTFRRVDYGYTF. CDR3 DNA sequence: TGTGCCAGCACCTTCCGGAGGGTGGACTATGGCTACACCTTC.

The chain employs TRBV5-6 and TRBJ2-7; weak D call: TRBD2 (6 bases). Germline V CDR1 and CDR2: SGHDT, YYEEEE. This CDR3 spans 17 amino acids. The ends were cut back, 0 bases at V and 2 bases at J, with 18 bases in the middle. The CDR3 protein is CASSLGIAERATYEQYF. The CDR3, as DNA: TGTGCCAGCAGCTTGGGCATAGCGGAAAGGGCGACCTACGAGCAGTACTTC.

The chain employs TRBV28 and TRBJ1-3, with D unclear. CDR1 and CDR2 (germline): MDHEN, SYDVKM. The CDR3 loop spans 14 amino acids. Trimming stripped 6 bases from V and 0 bases from J, with 9 bases between. The CDR3 sequence is CASRIQSSGNTIYF. For the CDR3, the DNA is TGTGCCAGCAGAATTCAAAGCTCTGGAAACACCATATATTTT.

CDR3 sequence (DNA): TGCGCCAGCAGCTTTAAGGAGGAGCAGTACTTC. As protein: CASSFKEEQYF. The chain uses TRBV5-1 and TRBJ2-7; D ambiguous. The CDR3 runs 11 residues. Looked up from germline, CDR1 is SGHRS and CDR2 is YFSETQ. Deletions cut 2 bases from V and 7 bases from J, with 7 bases between. The full variable domain, with the rest looked up from reference TRBV5-1 and TRBJ2-7, is KAGVTQTPRYLIKTRGQQVTLSCSPISGHRSVSWYQQTPGQGLQFLFEYFSETQRNKGNFPGRFSGRQFSNSRSEMNVSTLELGDSALYLCASSFKEEQYFGPGTRLTVT.

The chain has TRBV9 and TRBJ2-7; 9 nucleotides agree with TRBD2. The germline V gene has CDR1 SGDLS and CDR2 YYNGEE. J lost 6 bases, V lost 0 bases, and 10 bases had no gene match. The CDR3 runs to 16 residues. The CDR3, as DNA: TGTGCCAGCAGCGTAGGCTCGGGGCGGGAGGGGACCGAGCAGTACTTC. This gives the protein CASSVGSGREGTEQYF. Filled out from reference TRBV9 and TRBJ2-7, the complete variable domain reads DSGVTQTPKHLITATGQRVTLRCSPRSGDLSVYWYQQSLDQGLQFLIQYYNGEERAKGNILERFSAQQFPDLHSELNLSSLELGDSALYFCASSVGSGREGTEQYFGPGTRLTVT.

J is TRBJ2-7 and V is TRBV19; 8 nucleotides line up with TRBD1. Per the germline V gene, CDR1 is LNHDA and CDR2 is SQIVND (reference sequence). V lost 7 bases and J lost 0; bases outside the gene matches: 8. The CDR3 is 15 residues long. Here the CDR3 DNA reads TGTGCCAGTAAGTCGGGACAGGCAAACTCCTACGAGCAGTACTTC. Protein: CASKSGQANSYEQYF.

DNA of the CDR3: TGCGCCAGCAGCTTGAACAGGGGAACTGGAAACACCATATATTTT. This encodes CASSLNRGTGNTIYF. This chain connects TRBV5-1 to TRBJ1-3; TRBD1 aligns across 7 bases. This CDR3 has 15 amino acids. The trim removed 1 base at V and 2 bases at J, leaving 3 bases unmatched. Germline loops: CDR1 SGHRS, CDR2 YFSETQ.

CDR3 sequence: CASSSGTGYNSPLHF. The CDR3 coding sequence is TGTGCCAGCAGCTCCGGGACAGGGTATAATTCACCCCTCCACTTT. The rearrangement links TRBV7-9 to TRBJ1-6; 9 bases agree with TRBD1. The CDR3 sequence is 15 residues long. Trimming cost V 4 bases and J 4 bases; bases outside gene matches: 2. Germline CDR1 reads SEHNR; CDR2 reads FQNEAQ (reference sequence). Combining the CDR3 with reference TRBV7-9 and TRBJ1-6 gives the whole variable domain DTGVSQNPRHKITKRGQNVTFRCDPISEHNRLYWYRQTLGQGPEFLTYFQNEAQLEKSRLLSDRFSAERPKGSFSTLEIQRTEQGDSAMYLCASSSGTGYNSPLHFGNGTRLTVT.

This sequence joins TRBV7-2 and TRBJ2-2; D might be TRBD1 (5 bases). The germline CDR1 and CDR2 sequences are SGHTA and FQGNSA. V was clipped by 1 base and J by 4 bases, with 10 bases between them. This CDR3 is built from 15 residues. CDR3 amino acids: CASSLDLGRTGELFF. The CDR3 coding sequence is TGTGCCAGCAGCTTAGATCTGGGGCGCACCGGGGAGCTGTTTTTT.

V usage is TRBV2 and J usage is TRBJ2-3, with TRBD1 as a possible D gene (6 bases). Germline V gives CDR1 SNHLY, CDR2 FYNNEI. This CDR3 region has 15 residues. The V gene lost 4 bases and the J gene lost 0 bases, with 11 bases spanning the gap. CDR3: CASSGLGASTDTQYF. CDR3 sequence (DNA): TGTGCCAGCAGTGGATTGGGGGCTAGCACAGATACGCAGTATTTT.

The V gene is TRBV2, the J gene TRBJ1-4; 8 bases match TRBD1. Germline CDR1 is SNHLY and CDR2 is FYNNEI. V dropped 4 bases and J dropped 8; count of bases not matched to a gene: 6. The CDR3 covers 14 residues. The CDR3 region has the DNA TGTGCCAGCAGTGCTGAACAGGGGGGCGAAAAACTGTTTTTT. Its protein product is CASSAEQGGEKLFF.

This clone has just a few counts. The chain uses TRBV30 and TRBJ1-2; 7 bases are shared with TRBD1. Germline V gene lookup returns CDR1 GTSNPN and CDR2 SVGIG (reference sequence). The V segment lost 3 bases and the J segment 2 bases; nucleotides outside the gene matches: 6. The CDR3 is made up of 14 amino acids. For the CDR3, the DNA is TGTGCCTGGAGAGAGCAGGGGGGAAACTATGGCTACACCTTC. Translation gives CAWREQGGNYGYTF.

The CDR3 nucleotides are TGTGCCAGCAGCCAGAACTATCTCGGTACGCAGTATTTT. Protein sequence: CASSQNYLGTQYF. The V and J genes are TRBV7-2 and TRBJ2-3; D gene ambiguous. This CDR3 comprises 13 residues. Germline V lookup: CDR1 SGHTA, CDR2 FQGNSA. V gave up 5 bases and J gave up 8 bases, with 14 bases separating them. The full variable domain, with the rest looked up from reference TRBV7-2 and TRBJ2-3, is GAGVSQSPSNKVTEKGKDVELRCDPISGHTALYWYRQSLGQGLEFLIYFQGNSAPDKSGLPSDRFSAERTGGSVSTLTIQRTQQEDSAVYLCASSQNYLGTQYFGPGTRLTVL.

This clone has at least ten counts. The genes are TRBV6-1 and TRBJ1-2; D is perhaps TRBD1 (5 bases). Germline V gives CDR1 MNHNS, CDR2 SASEGT. V lost 4 bases and J lost 4, with 19 bases in between. This CDR3 contains 16 residues. The CDR3 loop reads CASSGGDPNRLYGYTF. The CDR3 nucleotides are TGTGCCAGCAGTGGAGGGGACCCTAATCGACTCTATGGCTACACCTTC.